A selection of T cell receptor beta chains follows, all from one sample in a study of blood T cell repertoires in COVID-19. Data came from immunoSEQ multiplex PCR; TCRdb stores just in-frame clones and leaves some out. The sample gives 63,000 or so clones, about 90% of which show up once; approximately 1.5% is in the top ten. The sequencing sample was made of peripheral blood. Receptors were obtained from a man aged 55 to 70 with acute or convalescent COVID-19. CDR3s include the opening cysteine and the closing phenylalanine or tryptophan. The D gene is left open where the match is weak. Part of the rows lack a size; the others show once, few, many or a class for expanded clones.

CDR3aa	CDR3nt	v_gene	j_gene	abundance	d_gene
CASSRDRGREDEQFF	TGTGCCAGCAGCCGGGACAGGGGGCGCGAGGATGAGCAGTTCTTC	TRBV5-4	TRBJ2-1	.	TRBD1
CASSQDPRRNSGNTIYF	TGCGCCAGCAGCCAAGATCCAAGGAGAAACTCTGGAAACACCATATATTTT	TRBV4-1	TRBJ1-3	.	.
CASSPGGLSTGELFF	TGTGCCAGCTCCCCAGGGGGCTTAAGCACCGGGGAGCTGTTTTTT	TRBV18	TRBJ2-2	.	TRBD1
CSVVGQGSAEQYF	TGCAGCGTTGTAGGACAGGGGTCGGCCGAGCAGTACTTC	TRBV29-1	TRBJ2-7	.	TRBD1
CATSAPTGAGNNEQFF	TGTGCCACCAGTGCCCCAACAGGGGCGGGCAACAATGAGCAGTTCTTC	TRBV24-1	TRBJ2-1	.	TRBD1
CASSIATGVGYTF	TGTGCCAGTAGTATCGCGACAGGGGTCGGCTACACCTTC	TRBV19	TRBJ1-2	.	TRBD1
CASSYRTTSGGAADTQYF	TGTGCCAGCAGCTACCGCACCACTAGCGGGGGGGCCGCGGATACGCAGTATTTT	TRBV11-2	TRBJ2-3	.	TRBD2
CASSQSIRGTYEQYF	TGTGCCAGCAGCCAATCAATCAGGGGAACCTACGAGCAGTACTTC	TRBV3-1/TRBV3-2	TRBJ2-7	once	.
CASSRGQGDQPQHF	TGCGCCAGCAGCCGCGGACAGGGCGATCAGCCCCAGCATTTT	TRBV5-1	TRBJ1-5	.	TRBD1
CASSAGGTRRNTEAFF	TGTGCCAGCAGCGCCGGAGGGACGCGGCGGAACACTGAAGCTTTCTTT	TRBV9	TRBJ1-1	.	.